These 14 T cell receptor beta chains were sequenced from one sample in a study of T cells in tuberculosis. Method: immunoSEQ multiplex PCR; TCRdb's copy keeps in-frame clones and lacks some. The repertoire holds 20,000 to 25,000 clones, with around 97% as singletons. Input material: PBMCs. These receptor sequences come from a donor aged 10-29 years with latent tuberculosis or without tuberculosis infection.

The chain combines TRBV19 with TRBJ1-1; tentatively, D is TRBD1 (5 bases). V was pared by 6 bases and J by 1 base, with 12 bases between. Germline V CDR1 and CDR2: LNHDA, SQIVND (reference sequence). The CDR3 sequence is 14 residues long. The CDR3 loop is CASSPWGPNTEAFF. For the CDR3, the DNA is TGTGCCAGTAGCCCATGGGGCCCGAACACTGAAGCTTTCTTT.

This chain joins TRBV5-1 and TRBJ1-1; 12 bases agree with TRBD1. J gave up 7 bases and V 4 bases, and 11 bases lay outside the gene matches. The CDR3 length is 16 residues. The germline gives CDR1 SGHRS, CDR2 YFSETQ. CDR3 protein: CASSIRGQGALDEAFF. The CDR3 bases are TGCGCCAGCAGCATCCGGGGACAGGGGGCTTTGGATGAAGCTTTCTTT.

The chain couples TRBV18 to TRBJ1-1; D not resolved. V dropped 2 bases and J dropped 1 base, with 8 bases sitting between them. Germline CDR1 reads KGHSH; CDR2 reads LQKENI. The CDR3 length is 14 residues. CDR3 coding DNA: TGTGCCAGCTCACCATTGAGGGAGAACACTGAAGCTTTCTTT. It encodes CASSPLRENTEAFF.

The chain recombines TRBV4-3 with TRBJ2-5; D is ambiguous. The germline V gene encodes CDR1 LGHNA and CDR2 YSLEER. Trimming pared 3 bases from V and 4 bases from J, leaving 18 bases between. The CDR3 totals 16 residues. The CDR3: CASSQSRVPPGETQYF. The CDR3 DNA reads as TGCGCCAGCAGCCAGTCCCGGGTCCCCCCTGGAGAGACCCAGTACTTC.

The chain employs TRBV5-5 and TRBJ1-2; 10 bases fit TRBD1. V lost 0 bases, J lost 4 bases, and 6 bases stayed unmatched. This CDR3 is built from 16 residues. Germline V gene sequence: CDR1 SGHKS, CDR2 YYEKEE (reference sequence). The chain's CDR3 is CASSLARQGAVYGYTF. The CDR3 nucleotides are TGTGCCAGCAGCTTGGCCAGACAGGGGGCGGTCTATGGCTACACCTTC.

The genes are TRBV30 and TRBJ2-7, with 9 bases matching TRBD1. J lost 6 bases, V lost 8 bases, and 5 bases had no gene match. The V gene's germline CDR1 is GTSNPN and CDR2 SVGIG (reference sequence). This CDR3 region has 11 residues. The chain's CDR3 is CAGSDRGEQYF. In DNA form, the CDR3 reads TGTGCCGGATCGGACAGGGGCGAGCAGTACTTC.

The chain links TRBV21-1 to TRBJ2-7; TRBD2, the table's D call, was not compared with the DNA. TRBV21-1 is marked as a pseudogene. CDR3 length: 17 residues. The chain's CDR3 is CASSKDVVGGRFYEQYF. Written as DNA, the CDR3 is TGTGCCAGCAGCAAAGATGTTGTCGGGGGGCGCTTCTACGAGCAGTACTTC.

The rearrangement links TRBV5-1 to TRBJ1-1; D call uncertain. Trimming removed 3 bases from V and 0 bases from J, with 6 bases in between. The CDR3 is 13 amino acids. In germline, CDR1 is SGHRS, CDR2 YFSETQ. The chain's CDR3 is CASSSTVNTEAFF. The CDR3 DNA reads TGCGCCAGCAGCTCTACAGTGAACACTGAAGCTTTCTTT.

This clone was detected a few times. This chain connects TRBV29-1 to TRBJ2-1, with 11 nucleotides matching TRBD2. CDR3 size: 12 residues. The trim removed 5 bases at V and 7 bases at J, leaving 1 base unmatched. Germline loops: CDR1 SQVTM, CDR2 ANQGSEA. The CDR3 nucleotides are TGCAGCGTTTCTAGCGGGAGGAATGAGCAGTTCTTC. It yields the protein CSVSSGRNEQFF.

The chain carries TRBV12-5 and TRBJ2-2; D remains ambiguous. CDR3 length: 16 amino acids. Trimming stripped 0 bases from V and 0 bases from J, with 8 bases between. Germline CDR1 LGHNT, CDR2 FRNRAP. CDR3 sequence reads: CASGLVAGANTGELFF. The CDR3 coding sequence is TGTGCTAGTGGTTTGGTAGCAGGCGCGAACACCGGGGAGCTGTTTTTT.

This sequence joins TRBV5-6 and TRBJ2-1, with D perhaps TRBD1 (5 bases). Germline V gene sequence: CDR1 SGHDT, CDR2 YYEEEE. The CDR3 is 15 residues long. The V and J ends lost 0 bases and 2 bases respectively, with 9 bases between them. The chain's CDR3 is CASSLVQDPYNEQFF. Written as DNA, the CDR3 is TGTGCCAGCAGCTTGGTACAGGACCCCTACAATGAGCAGTTCTTC.

The chain recombines TRBV11-2 with TRBJ1-1; the match to TRBD1 covers 11 bases. The germline V gene has CDR1 SGHAT and CDR2 FQNNGV. The CDR3 has 16 amino acids. J lost 5 bases, V lost 5 bases, and 10 bases had no gene match. This chain's CDR3 is CASSIGQGAWLTEAFF. CDR3 nucleotide sequence: TGTGCCAGCAGCATAGGACAGGGGGCTTGGTTGACTGAAGCTTTCTTT.

J is TRBJ1-2 and V is TRBV6-5; 7 nucleotides agree with TRBD1. The V segment lost 5 bases and the J segment 4 bases; nucleotides outside the gene matches: 4. The germline gives CDR1 MNHEY, CDR2 SVGAGI. The CDR3 consists of 13 residues. The CDR3 sequence: CASSRDRSYGYTF. DNA of the CDR3: TGTGCCAGCAGTAGGGACAGAAGCTATGGCTACACCTTC.

This chain joins TRBV15 and TRBJ2-2; D unresolved. V shed 1 base and J shed 8 bases, with 8 bases lying between them. The CDR3 is 13 amino acids. Per the germline V gene, CDR1 is LNHNV and CDR2 is YYDKDF (reference sequence). In DNA, the CDR3 is TGTGCCACCAGCAGAGCTCTAGGAGGGGAGCTGTTTTTT. It encodes CATSRALGGELFF.